A single sample gave rise to the 28 T cell receptor beta chains below, sequenced in a study of blood T cell repertoires in COVID-19. Clones were sequenced by immunoSEQ multiplex PCR, and TCRdb holds only the in-frame ones, with some missing. The table shows approximately 99,000 clones, with roughly 70% occurring only once. Sequenced material: peripheral blood. The receptors shown here come from a woman aged 40 to 50 with acute or convalescent COVID-19.

Ten or more counts support this clone. This chain joins TRBV15 and TRBJ2-2; D remains unclear. Per germline, CDR1 LNHNV and CDR2 YYDKDF (reference sequence). The V and J ends lost 0 bases and 6 bases respectively, with 11 bases between them. This CDR3 comprises 15 residues. The CDR3 DNA sequence: TGTGCCACCAGCAGAGATCACAATCCTGCCGGGGAGCTGTTTTTT. It yields the protein CATSRDHNPAGELFF.

The chain is built from TRBV5-6 and TRBJ1-5; TRBD1 aligns across 7 bases. The germline CDR1 and CDR2 sequences are SGHDT and YYEEEE. V was clipped by 3 bases and J by 1 base; unmatched bases: 7. The CDR3 extends over 16 amino acids. The CDR3 sequence: CASSSTGAGSNQPQHF. In nucleotides, the CDR3 is TGTGCCAGCAGCTCTACAGGGGCGGGAAGCAATCAGCCCCAGCATTTT.

This chain connects TRBV10-3 to TRBJ2-7, with TRBD1 matching 9 bases. Germline CDR1 and CDR2: ENHRY and SYGVKD. V shed 2 bases, J shed 4 bases, and the junction held 9 bases outside the gene matches. The CDR3 contains 16 residues. CDR3 sequence (DNA): TGTGCCATCAGTGAGAATCCCGGGACAGGGATGTACGAGCAGTACTTC. Its protein is CAISENPGTGMYEQYF.

The J gene is TRBJ2-3, the V gene TRBV19, with D tentatively TRBD2 (6 bases). CDR3 length: 14 residues. Germline CDR1 reads LNHDA; CDR2 reads SQIVND (reference sequence). Deletions cut 6 bases from V and 6 bases from J, with 16 bases between. CDR3 loop: CASRPEGLTDTQYF. CDR3 nucleotides: TGTGCCAGTAGACCCGAGGGACTTACTGATACGCAGTATTTT.

This sequence joins TRBV5-1 and TRBJ2-2, with D maybe TRBD2 (5 bases). The germline gives CDR1 SGHRS, CDR2 YFSETQ. V was pared by 4 bases and J by 4 bases, with 11 bases between. The CDR3 length is 14 residues. The CDR3 coding sequence is TGCGCCAGCAGCCTGCGGGCCGCCACCGGGGAGCTGTTTTTT. It translates to CASSLRAATGELFF.

This chain joins TRBV14 and TRBJ2-1; 11 bases match TRBD2. Germline CDR1 is SGHDN and CDR2 is FVKESK. V lost 2 bases and J lost 12; bases outside the gene matches: 3. The CDR3 sequence is 13 residues long. CDR3 sequence (DNA): TGTGCCAGCAGCCAAAGTCTAGCGGGAGGGCAGTTCTTC. Protein product: CASSQSLAGGQFF.

CDR3 sequence (DNA): TGCAGTTCAACAGGGGCAGAGACCCAGTACTTC. Amino acids: CSSTGAETQYF. The chain links TRBV20-1 to TRBJ2-5; TRBD1 matches 7 bases. Trimming cost V 8 bases and J 4 bases; bases outside gene matches: 4. The CDR3 totals 11 residues. Germline V gives CDR1 DFQATT, CDR2 SNEGSKA (reference sequence).

The genes are TRBV4-3 and TRBJ1-2, with 7 positions matching TRBD1. This CDR3 region has 17 residues. Germline CDR1 is LGHNA and CDR2 is YSLEER. With V trimmed by 0 bases and J by 5 bases, 12 bases remained unmatched. The CDR3 region has the DNA TGCGCCAGCAGCCAAGATTGGGAGCAGGGGGTTCTGTATGGCTACACCTTC. Its protein product is CASSQDWEQGVLYGYTF.

V is TRBV7-9 and J is TRBJ2-5; no reliable D call. V was trimmed by 6 bases and J by 2 bases, leaving 16 bases between them. This CDR3 is 15 amino acids long. Germline V gene sequence: CDR1 SEHNR, CDR2 FQNEAQ (reference sequence). In DNA, the CDR3 is TGTGCCAGCAGTAAAACAGAGCAGGCGCAAGAGACCCAGTACTTC. Encoded protein: CASSKTEQAQETQYF. Full variable domain (rest looked up from reference TRBV7-9 and TRBJ2-5): DTGVSQNPRHKITKRGQNVTFRCDPISEHNRLYWYRQTLGQGPEFLTYFQNEAQLEKSRLLSDRFSAERPKGSFSTLEIQRTEQGDSAMYLCASSKTEQAQETQYFGPGTRLLVL.

This clone was seen only a few times. The J gene is TRBJ1-5, the V gene TRBV24-1; D is perhaps TRBD1 (6 bases). This CDR3 has 15 residues. Between the trimmed V and J ends, which lost 4 bases and 3 bases, there was a span of 12 bases. The V gene's germline CDR1 is KGHDR and CDR2 SFDVKD. The CDR3 nucleotides read TGTGCCACCAGTGACGGGAGGGGGGTCAATCAGCCCCAGCATTTT. Translation gives CATSDGRGVNQPQHF.

The chain uses TRBV2 and TRBJ1-4; no clear D. Germline V gene sequence: CDR1 SNHLY, CDR2 FYNNEI. Trimming cost V 8 bases and J 1 base, with 8 bases left between them. This CDR3 has 13 amino acids. This chain's CDR3 is CASAEGTNEKLFF. CDR3 DNA sequence: TGTGCCAGCGCCGAGGGAACTAATGAAAAACTGTTTTTT.

As DNA, the CDR3 is TGTGCCAGCAGAGCAGGGTCCTACAATGAGCAGTTCTTC. This gives the protein CASRAGSYNEQFF. The V and J genes are TRBV12-3 or TRBV12-4 and TRBJ2-1; a possible D gene is TRBD1 (5 bases). The CDR3 runs 13 residues. Trimming left V 6 bases short and J 1 base short, with 7 bases between.

This sequence joins TRBV7-3 and TRBJ1-6; D is unclear. Germline CDR1 reads SGHTA; CDR2 reads FQGTGA. Trimming left V 3 bases short and J 0 bases short, with 3 bases between. The CDR3 has 14 amino acids. This chain's CDR3 is CASSLSSYNSPLHF. DNA for the CDR3: TGTGCCAGCAGCTTGAGCTCCTATAATTCACCCCTCCACTTT.

This clone was seen a single time. V gene TRBV7-8 combines with J gene TRBJ2-2, with TRBD2 matching over 7 bases. The CDR3 contains 15 residues. The germline V gene has CDR1 SGHVS and CDR2 FQNEAQ. Trimming cost V 6 bases and J 0 bases; bases outside gene matches: 4. CDR3 amino acids: CASSQTSANTGELFF. The CDR3, as DNA: TGTGCCAGCAGTCAAACTAGCGCGAACACCGGGGAGCTGTTTTTT.

DNA for the CDR3: TGTGCCAGCAGTTTATATCGGACTAGCGGGGCTGAGCAGTTCTTC. Translated, it gives CASSLYRTSGAEQFF. The chain carries TRBV28 and TRBJ2-1, with TRBD2 matching over 12 bases. J was trimmed by 9 bases and V by 1 base; bases with no gene match: 4. Germline V gene lookup returns CDR1 MDHEN and CDR2 SYDVKM. The CDR3 is made up of 15 amino acids.

The chain has TRBV2 and TRBJ1-6; perhaps TRBD1 as D (6 bases). Trimming removed 5 bases from V and 6 bases from J, with 14 bases in between. Per germline, CDR1 SNHLY and CDR2 FYNNEI. The CDR3 spans 15 residues. The CDR3 here is CASSLGTLSNSPLHF. The CDR3 region has the DNA TGTGCCAGCAGTCTAGGGACACTTTCTAATTCACCCCTCCACTTT.

The chain recombines TRBV30 with TRBJ1-5, with D tentatively TRBD1 (6 bases). V was pared by 2 bases and J by 6 bases, with 11 bases between. The CDR3 loop spans 13 amino acids. Germline V CDR1 and CDR2: GTSNPN, SVGIG (reference sequence). CDR3 loop: CAWSQGTGQPQHF. DNA of the CDR3: TGTGCCTGGAGTCAGGGGACCGGTCAGCCCCAGCATTTT.

The chain carries TRBV5-1 and TRBJ1-4; a weak D match, TRBD1 (5 bases). The germline V gene has CDR1 SGHRS and CDR2 YFSETQ. V gave up 3 bases and J gave up 8 bases, with 14 bases separating them. CDR3 length equals 14 residues. The CDR3 DNA reads TGCGCCAGCAGCTGGGGCAAGGGCGACGAAAAACTGTTTTTT. This encodes CASSWGKGDEKLFF. The full variable domain, completed using reference TRBV5-1 and TRBJ1-4, is KAGVTQTPRYLIKTRGQQVTLSCSPISGHRSVSWYQQTPGQGLQFLFEYFSETQRNKGNFPGRFSGRQFSNSRSEMNVSTLELGDSALYLCASSWGKGDEKLFFGSGTQLSVL.

V is TRBV9 and J is TRBJ2-1, with 9 positions matching TRBD1. J lost 7 bases, V lost 4 bases, and 15 bases had no gene match. The CDR3 length is 17 residues. Germline values: CDR1 SGDLS, CDR2 YYNGEE. The DNA of the CDR3 is TGTGCCAGCAGCACTCCCTTAGGGGACAGGGCTGGAAATGAGCAGTTCTTC. It codes for CASSTPLGDRAGNEQFF. The whole variable domain, remainder taken from reference TRBV9 and TRBJ2-1, is DSGVTQTPKHLITATGQRVTLRCSPRSGDLSVYWYQQSLDQGLQFLIQYYNGEERAKGNILERFSAQQFPDLHSELNLSSLELGDSALYFCASSTPLGDRAGNEQFFGPGTRLTVL.

The chain recombines TRBV28 with TRBJ2-3, with 12 bases matching TRBD2. Germline values: CDR1 MDHEN, CDR2 SYDVKM. This CDR3 comprises 18 residues. The V segment lost 5 bases and the J segment 5 bases; nucleotides outside the gene matches: 14. CDR3 sequence reads: CASSPWTSGAAFGDTQYF. CDR3 bases: TGTGCCAGCAGTCCATGGACTAGCGGGGCTGCATTTGGAGATACGCAGTATTTT.

The gene calls are TRBV7-8 and TRBJ2-2; TRBD2 aligns across 13 bases. V lost 5 bases, J lost 4 bases, and 13 bases stayed unmatched. This CDR3 has 19 amino acids. Germline-derived CDR1 and CDR2 are SGHVS and FQNEAQ. The CDR3 region is CASSRGLAGASFITGELFF. CDR3 bases: TGTGCCAGCAGCCGTGGACTAGCGGGGGCCTCCTTTATCACCGGGGAGCTGTTTTTT.

This clone was detected a few times. Other DNA sequences within the sample encode an identical CDR3. The rearrangement uses TRBV4-1 and TRBJ2-3; 8 bases are shared with TRBD2. Germline CDR1 reads MGHRA; CDR2 reads YSYEKL. This CDR3 spans 16 amino acids. V trimming: 1 base; J trimming: 0 bases; junction bases outside the gene matches: 3. The CDR3 sequence: CASSQVQRGSTDTQYF. The CDR3 nucleotides read TGCGCCAGCAGCCAAGTCCAGCGGGGGAGCACAGATACGCAGTATTTT.

This clone was recorded only once. This chain connects TRBV2 to TRBJ2-3; 9 positions match TRBD2. The CDR3 has 16 residues. In germline, CDR1 is SNHLY, CDR2 FYNNEI. V was pared by 3 bases and J by 0 bases, with 4 bases of the junction left unmatched. The CDR3, as DNA: TGTGCCAGCAGTGATGGGCGGGGGGGAAGCACAGATACGCAGTATTTT. It translates to CASSDGRGGSTDTQYF.

The J gene is TRBJ1-2, the V gene TRBV29-1, with TRBD1 matching 10 bases. Per germline, CDR1 SQVTM and CDR2 ANQGSEA. The CDR3 consists of 14 residues. V shed 3 bases and J 5 bases; nucleotides not matched to a gene: 6. The CDR3 bases are TGCAGCGTTGAGGGCCGGGACAGGGGATATGGCTACACCTTC. Encoded protein: CSVEGRDRGYGYTF.

This rearrangement joins TRBV5-1 to TRBJ2-3; 10 nucleotides match TRBD2. CDR3 length: 16 residues. Germline lookup yields CDR1 SGHRS and CDR2 YFSETQ. With V trimmed by 0 bases and J by 4 bases, 5 bases remained unmatched. CDR3: CASSLAGSGGSDTQYF. Written as DNA, the CDR3 is TGCGCCAGCAGCTTGGCAGGTAGCGGGGGGTCAGATACGCAGTATTTT.

This clone was recorded only once. The chain has TRBV2 and TRBJ1-6; maybe TRBD1 (5 bases). From germline, CDR1 is SNHLY and CDR2 FYNNEI. Trimming removed 7 bases from V and 4 bases from J, with 11 bases in between. The CDR3 loop spans 14 amino acids. Here the CDR3 DNA reads TGTGCCAGCAATACAGGCGGTTATAATTCACCCCTCCACTTT. Translated: CASNTGGYNSPLHF. The entire variable domain, with the rest obtained from reference TRBV2 and TRBJ1-6, is as follows: EPEVTQTPSHQVTQMGQEVILRCVPISNHLYFYWYRQILGQKVEFLVSFYNNEISEKSEIFDDQFSVERPDGSNFTLKIRSTKLEDSAMYFCASNTGGYNSPLHFGNGTRLTVT.

The V gene is TRBV3-1 (or the pseudogene TRBV3-2), the J gene TRBJ2-1; 8 nucleotides agree with TRBD2. V shed 4 bases, J shed 9 bases, and the junction held 14 bases outside the gene matches. This CDR3 is built from 16 residues. Germline V gene lookup returns CDR1 LGHDT and CDR2 YNNKEL (reference sequence). The CDR3 loop reads CASSLSGGTRPFEQFF. The CDR3 DNA sequence: TGTGCCAGCAGCCTATCCGGGGGGACTAGGCCCTTTGAGCAGTTCTTC.

The rearrangement links TRBV2 to TRBJ2-4, with 7 bases identical to TRBD2. The J segment lost 7 bases and the V segment lost 2 bases, leaving 2 bases of the junction unmatched. The V gene's germline CDR1 is SNHLY and CDR2 FYNNEI. CDR3 length: 13 amino acids. The CDR3 here is CASSETGGNIQYF. The CDR3 region has the DNA TGTGCCAGCAGTGAAACGGGAGGTAACATTCAGTACTTC. Filled out from reference TRBV2 and TRBJ2-4, the complete variable domain reads EPEVTQTPSHQVTQMGQEVILRCVPISNHLYFYWYRQILGQKVEFLVSFYNNEISEKSEIFDDQFSVERPDGSNFTLKIRSTKLEDSAMYFCASSETGGNIQYFGAGTRLSVL.